These T cell receptor beta chains were read from a single sample in a study of response to subunit inactivated influenza vaccine. TCRdb re-derived calls from the RT-PCR reads in MiXCR, one entry per CDR3 protein. The repertoire consists of fewer than 800,000 distinct CDR3 sequences, with 15% to 19% occurring once and the leading ten covering 11%. Material: PBMCs from blood, obtained roughly 12 days after vaccination. These receptors all come from a man aged 50-60 years who received an inactivated influenza vaccine. Each CDR3 is given with its conserved first and last residue. The D gene is left open where the match is weak. Clone size is shown for a subset of rows, as once, few, many or a class of expanded clone.

clone_size	d_call	cdr3_length	v_call	j_call	cdr3_nt	cdr3_aa
NA	TRBD1	16	TRBV5-1	TRBJ2-2	TGCGCCAGCAGCTTGACGGGACAGAAGAACACCGGGGAGCTGTTTTTT	CASSLTGQKNTGELFF
few	NA	15	TRBV29-1	TRBJ1-2	TGCAGCGTTGTTGGAGGGGAACTAGCTAACTATGGCTACACCTTC	CSVVGGELANYGYTF
many	NA	13	TRBV18	TRBJ2-5	TGTGCCAGCTCACCACCGGAAGAAGAGACCCAGTACTTC	CASSPPEEETQYF
few	NA	14	TRBV18	TRBJ2-7	TGTGCCAGCTCACCTGGCGGGAAAATAGGCGAGCAGTACTTC	CASSPGGKIGEQYF
many	TRBD1	15	TRBV7-2	TRBJ2-3	TGTGCCAGCAGCTCACAGGGGTCGGGGTCAGATACGCAGTATTTT	CASSSQGSGSDTQYF
NA	NA	19	TRBV2	TRBJ2-4	TGTGCCAGCAGTGAAGTCCACAGGGCCGGACGAACGCCTAGGAACATTCAGTACTTC	CASSEVHRAGRTPRNIQYF
few	TRBD2	15	TRBV27	TRBJ2-7	TGTGCCAGCAGCTCAGCGGGAATCCCCCTCTACGAGCAGTACTTC	CASSSAGIPLYEQYF
few	NA	15	TRBV18	TRBJ2-5	TGTGCCAGCTCACCCCTTGGCGGGTCGTCAGAGACCCAGTACTTC	CASSPLGGSSETQYF
NA	TRBD1	12	TRBV20-1	TRBJ2-7	TGCAGTGCTAGATTGACAGGGGCCGAGCAGTACTTC	CSARLTGAEQYF
NA	NA	14	TRBV5-1	TRBJ2-2	TGCGCCAGCGTGGGAGTCGCGAACACCGGGGAGCTGTTTTTT	CASVGVANTGELFF
many	TRBD2	14	TRBV7-8	TRBJ2-3	TGTGCCAGCAGGGATAGCGGGGGAACGGATACGCAGTATTTT	CASRDSGGTDTQYF
many	NA	14	TRBV5-5	TRBJ2-7	TGTGCCAGCAGCTTGTCGGACGGGACCTACGAGCAGTACTTC	CASSLSDGTYEQYF
many	NA	14	TRBV12-3/TRBV12-4	TRBJ2-2	TGTGCCAGCAGTTTGCGGAGAGGGACCGGGGAGCTGTTTTTT	CASSLRRGTGELFF
NA	NA	16	TRBV20-1	TRBJ2-7	TGCAGTGCCTCAGGGGCCGCGGGAAAGAGCTCCTACGAGCAGTACTTC	CSASGAAGKSSYEQYF
NA	NA	13	TRBV19	TRBJ2-7	TGTGCCAGTAGTACCGCCTTTCCCTACGAGCAGTACTTC	CASSTAFPYEQYF
few	TRBD1	15	TRBV4-1	TRBJ1-5	TGCGCCAGCAGCCAGCCGGACAGGGCCCATCAGCCCCAGCATTTT	CASSQPDRAHQPQHF
few	TRBD1	15	TRBV29-1	TRBJ2-7	TGCAGCGTTGAAGCGAGTGACAGGGTTGGCTACGAGCAGTACTTC	CSVEASDRVGYEQYF
NA	NA	15	TRBV20-1	TRBJ2-3	TGCAGTGCTAGAGATGGAGGACTGAGCACAGATACGCAGTATTTT	CSARDGGLSTDTQYF
few	TRBD1	15	TRBV6-1	TRBJ2-5	TGTGCCAGCAGACATCGGACAGGGGTCCAAGAGACCCAGTACTTC	CASRHRTGVQETQYF
NA	NA	14	TRBV28	TRBJ2-7	TGTGCCAGCAGTTTATGGGGGCTAGACCGCGAGCAGTACTTC	CASSLWGLDREQYF
NA	TRBD2	21	TRBV10-2	TRBJ2-1	TGCGCCAGCAGTGCATCCGGGACTAGCGGGGGGCTCCTGATCTCCTACAATGAGCAGTTCTTC	CASSASGTSGGLLISYNEQFF
few	NA	15	TRBV24-1	TRBJ2-3	TGTGCCACCAGTGGTAAAGGCGGAGGAACAGATACGCAGTATTTT	CATSGKGGGTDTQYF
NA	TRBD2	16	TRBV3-1	TRBJ2-7	TGTGCCAGCAGCCAACTAAAACTAGCGGGAGTCTACGAGCAGTACTTC	CASSQLKLAGVYEQYF
few	NA	15	TRBV24-1	TRBJ2-2	TGTGCCACCAGTCGACCGTTAGACAACACCGGGGAGCTGTTTTTT	CATSRPLDNTGELFF
few	TRBD2	17	TRBV4-3	TRBJ2-1	TGCGCCAGCAGCCAGGATCTTCTAGCGGGTGCCTACAATGAGCAGTTCTTC	CASSQDLLAGAYNEQFF
few	NA	15	TRBV11-2	TRBJ2-7	TGTGCCAGCAGGTTCCTAGCGCTGAGCTCCTACGAGCAGTACTTC	CASRFLALSSYEQYF
NA	NA	13	TRBV7-2	TRBJ1-6	TGTGCCAGCAGCCCTGGGCGGAATTCACCCCTCCACTTT	CASSPGRNSPLHF
few	TRBD1	14	TRBV12-3/TRBV12-4	TRBJ1-4	TGTGCCAGCAGTCCGACAGGGTTTTGGGAAAAACTGTTTTTT	CASSPTGFWEKLFF
few	TRBD2	13	TRBV20-1	TRBJ2-7	TGCAGTGCTCGGGAAAGCGGGAGGGGCGAGCAGTACTTC	CSARESGRGEQYF
few	NA	15	TRBV28	TRBJ1-2	TGTGCCAGCAGTTTACCCCGGGGGCAATCAAATGGCTACACCTTC	CASSLPRGQSNGYTF
many	NA	15	TRBV28	TRBJ1-4	TGTGCCAGCACCCTAGTCTCGGGAACTAATGAAAAACTGTTTTTT	CASTLVSGTNEKLFF
many	TRBD1	17	TRBV7-2	TRBJ2-1	TGTGCCAGCAGCTTAGGGATTGCGGGACAGGGTGGCAATGAGCAGTTCTTC	CASSLGIAGQGGNEQFF
NA	NA	14	TRBV7-9	TRBJ1-1	TGTGCCAGCAGCTTAAACTCAATGAACAGTGAAGCTTTCTTT	CASSLNSMNSEAFF
NA	TRBD2	16	TRBV20-1	TRBJ2-6	TGCAGTGCTAGTCTAGCGGGAGTTTCTGGGGCCAACGTCCTGACTTTC	CSASLAGVSGANVLTF
few	NA	15	TRBV12-3/TRBV12-4	TRBJ2-7	TGTGCCAGCAGCCCAGTGTCCCGGCCAGGGAACGAGCAGTACTTC	CASSPVSRPGNEQYF
few	NA	12	TRBV20-1	TRBJ2-7	TGCAGTGCTAGGGGGCAGCGATCCGAGCAGTACTTC	CSARGQRSEQYF
NA	TRBD2	16	TRBV19	TRBJ2-3	TGTGCCAGTAGTACCGGGACTAGTAAAACCCTAGATACGCAGTATTTT	CASSTGTSKTLDTQYF
NA	TRBD2	18	TRBV5-1	TRBJ2-2	TGCGCCAGCAGCTTGGAAGGCGGGAGGGCCTCGGTCGGCGGGGAGCTGTTTTTT	CASSLEGGRASVGGELFF
NA	NA	13	TRBV6-2/TRBV6-3	TRBJ2-3	TGTGCCAGCAGTTCCGTCGTAACAGATACGCAGTATTTT	CASSSVVTDTQYF
few	NA	16	TRBV19	TRBJ2-6	TGTGCCAGTAGTATCCCAGGGTCCGGTGGGGCCAACGTCCTGACTTTC	CASSIPGSGGANVLTF
few	NA	13	TRBV6-2/TRBV6-3	TRBJ1-2	TGTGCCAGCAGTTACCGTCGGAGCGATGGCTACACCTTC	CASSYRRSDGYTF